The 7 T cell receptor beta chains below come from one sample, sequenced in a study of cytomegalovirus exposure and HLA in healthy donors. 60 Vbeta and 13 Jbeta primers were used in PCR. Clones were read by immunoSEQ multiplex PCR, and TCRdb kept only the in-frame ones, dropping some. In the table there are over 150,000 clones, about 75% of which are singletons. Sequenced material: PBMCs. The receptor source for this set is a young man in good health and CMV-seronegative.

This rearrangement joins TRBV28 to TRBJ1-1; no firm D call. The length of the CDR3 is 15 residues. Germline CDR1 is MDHEN and CDR2 is SYDVKM. The V end was cut by 4 bases, the J end by 2 bases, with 14 bases between. In nucleotides, the CDR3 is TGTGCCAGCAGTTCCACTGCTCAGGCTAACACTGAAGCTTTCTTT. Translating it yields CASSSTAQANTEAFF.

The chain has TRBV7-9 and TRBJ2-1; 7 nucleotides agree with TRBD2. This CDR3 spans 15 amino acids. Germline V gene data show CDR1 as SEHNR and CDR2 as FQNEAQ (reference sequence). Trimming removed 5 bases from V and 12 bases from J; junction bases left unmatched: 16. CDR3 sequence reads: CASSQTSASFGVQFF. The CDR3 DNA follows: TGTGCCAGCAGCCAAACTAGCGCCTCGTTTGGTGTGCAGTTCTTC.

The J gene is TRBJ2-7, the V gene TRBV7-9; tentative D call: TRBD2 (7 bases). Germline V gene sequence: CDR1 SEHNR, CDR2 FQNEAQ (reference sequence). The CDR3 runs to 18 residues. Trimming left V 4 bases short and J 4 bases short, with 26 bases between. This CDR3 is CASSSHLNEEGGTYEQYF. The CDR3, as DNA: TGTGCCAGCAGCTCCCATCTTAATGAGGAGGGGGGGACTTACGAGCAGTACTTC.

The chain combines TRBV28 with TRBJ2-3; TRBD2 agrees at 7 bases. The trim removed 5 bases at V and 1 base at J, leaving 15 bases unmatched. CDR3 size: 18 residues. The germline V gene encodes CDR1 MDHEN and CDR2 SYDVKM. CDR3 bases: TGTGCCAGCAGTCCCCGCCCCTGGCGCGGGAGCGGCACAGATACGCAGTATTTT. The encoded protein is CASSPRPWRGSGTDTQYF.

J is TRBJ2-7 and V is TRBV7-9; TRBD2 might be the D (7 bases). This CDR3 spans 16 amino acids. Trimming removed 7 bases from V and 2 bases from J, with 21 bases in between. Per germline, CDR1 SEHNR and CDR2 FQNEAQ (reference sequence). In nucleotides, the CDR3 is TGTGCCAGCACCCTCCCCGAGGGAGGGGGTACCTACGAGCAGTACTTC. Its translation: CASTLPEGGGTYEQYF.

The chain employs TRBV7-9 and TRBJ2-2; 10 bases map to TRBD1. CDR1 is SEHNR, CDR2 FQNEAQ, per germline (reference sequence). CDR3 size: 19 residues. Losses at the gene ends were 0 bases for V and 4 bases for J; bases not matched to a gene: 11. CDR3 region: CASSLAPTGGPWGTGELFF. CDR3 in DNA: TGTGCCAGCAGCTTAGCGCCGACAGGGGGCCCTTGGGGCACCGGGGAGCTGTTTTTT.

The chain is built from TRBV9 and TRBJ2-7, with 10 bases fitting TRBD2. V gave up 3 bases and J gave up 2 bases; unmatched junction bases: 8. CDR1 is SGDLS and CDR2 is YYNGEE in the germline V gene. The CDR3 is made up of 16 amino acids. DNA of the CDR3: TGTGCCAGCAGCGCCCTCGGGACTAGCGTGGCCTACGAGCAGTACTTC. Protein sequence: CASSALGTSVAYEQYF.